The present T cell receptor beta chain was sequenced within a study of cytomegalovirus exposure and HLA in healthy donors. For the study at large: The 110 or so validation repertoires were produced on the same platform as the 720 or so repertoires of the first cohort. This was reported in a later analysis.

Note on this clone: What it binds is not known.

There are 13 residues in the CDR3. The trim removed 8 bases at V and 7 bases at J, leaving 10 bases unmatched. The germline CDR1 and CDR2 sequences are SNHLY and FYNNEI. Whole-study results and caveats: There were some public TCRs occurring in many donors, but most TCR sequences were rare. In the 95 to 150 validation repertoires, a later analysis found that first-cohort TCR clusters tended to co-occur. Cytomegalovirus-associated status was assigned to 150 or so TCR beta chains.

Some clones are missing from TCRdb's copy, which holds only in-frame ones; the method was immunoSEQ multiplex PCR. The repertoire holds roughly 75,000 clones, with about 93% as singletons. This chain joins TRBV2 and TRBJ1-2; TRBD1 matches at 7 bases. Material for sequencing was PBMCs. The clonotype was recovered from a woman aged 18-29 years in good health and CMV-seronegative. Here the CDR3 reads CASLVTGVAGYTF. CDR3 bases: TGTGCCAGCTTGGTAACAGGGGTTGCTGGCTACACCTTC.